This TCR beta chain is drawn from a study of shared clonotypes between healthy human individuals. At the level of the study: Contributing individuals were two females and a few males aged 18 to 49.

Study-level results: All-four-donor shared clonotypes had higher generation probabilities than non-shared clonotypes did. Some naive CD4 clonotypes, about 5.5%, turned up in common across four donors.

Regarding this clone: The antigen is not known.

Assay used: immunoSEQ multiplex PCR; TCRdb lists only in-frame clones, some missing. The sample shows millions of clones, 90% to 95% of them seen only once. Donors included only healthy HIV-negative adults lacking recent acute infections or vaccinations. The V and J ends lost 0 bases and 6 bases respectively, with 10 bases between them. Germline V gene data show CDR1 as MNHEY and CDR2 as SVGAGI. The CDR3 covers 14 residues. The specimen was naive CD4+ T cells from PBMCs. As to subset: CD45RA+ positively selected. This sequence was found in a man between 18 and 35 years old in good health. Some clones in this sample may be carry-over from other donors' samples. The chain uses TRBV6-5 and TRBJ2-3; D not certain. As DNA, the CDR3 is TGTGCCAGCAGTTACTCGGTGACGGCCGATACGCAGTATTTT. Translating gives CASSYSVTADTQYF.